This TCR beta chain was documented in a study of T cell repertoires in cytomegalovirus infection. Looking at the study overall: Selection of CMV epitopes for the study included recently identified HLA-C-restricted and well-studied HLA-B-restricted ones.

Worth noting for this clonotype: Its matching antigen is unknown.

The V end was cut by 9 bases, the J end by 0 bases, with 11 bases between. This CDR3 spans 13 amino acids. The germline CDR1 and CDR2 sequences are MGHRA and YSYEKL. TCRdb reprocessed the reads with MiXCR, giving one entry per CDR3 protein. The sample consists of about a million distinct CDR3 sequences, less than 40% of them appearing once. This clonotype was obtained from a human donor in good health (CMV status not recorded). Some clones in this sample may be carry-over from other donors' samples. The gene calls are TRBV4-1 and TRBJ1-2; possible D gene TRBD1, 6 bases. Sequencing was performed on cultured CD8+ T cells from PBMCs, taken from culture after CMV antigen stimulation. The CDR3 sequence: CASASGANYGYTF. CDR3 in DNA: TGCGCCAGTGCGTCAGGGGCTAACTATGGCTACACCTTC.